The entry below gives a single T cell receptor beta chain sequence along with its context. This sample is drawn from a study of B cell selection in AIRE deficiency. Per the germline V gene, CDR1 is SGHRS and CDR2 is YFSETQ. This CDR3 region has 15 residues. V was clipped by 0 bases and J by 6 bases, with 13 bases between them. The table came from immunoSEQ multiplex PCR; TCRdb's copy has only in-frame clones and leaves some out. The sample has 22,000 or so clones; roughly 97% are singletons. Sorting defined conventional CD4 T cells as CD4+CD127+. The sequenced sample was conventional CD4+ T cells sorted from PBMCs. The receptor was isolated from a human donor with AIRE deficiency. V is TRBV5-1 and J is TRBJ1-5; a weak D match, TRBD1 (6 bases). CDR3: CASSLEGEGGQPQHF. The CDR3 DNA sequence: TGCGCCAGCAGCTTGGAGGGGGAAGGAGGTCAGCCCCAGCATTTT.